The 9 T cell receptor beta chains given below trace back to one sample, sequenced in a study of T cell clonotyping in hematopoietic cell transplantation. This table comes from immunoSEQ multiplex PCR, and its TCRdb copy is limited to in-frame clones, with some not included. The sample has just under 20,000 clones, roughly 84% seen once. The specimen was peripheral blood mononuclear cells. The source is a man aged 55-75 years in good health. Some clones in this sample may be carry-over from other donors' samples.

The rearrangement links TRBV7-3 to TRBJ1-1; tentatively, D is TRBD1 (5 bases). Trimming cost V 1 base and J 5 bases, with 14 bases left between them. Germline V gives CDR1 SGHTA, CDR2 FQGTGA. CDR3 size: 15 residues. CDR3 loop: CASSLNAGSGTEAFF. As DNA, the CDR3 is TGTGCCAGCAGCTTAAACGCAGGGTCGGGGACTGAAGCTTTCTTT. Variable domain in full (rest from reference TRBV7-3 and TRBJ1-1): GAGVSQTPSNKVTEKGKYVELRCDPISGHTALYWYRQSLGQGPEFLIYFQGTGAADDSGLPNDRFFAVRPEGSVSTLKIQRTERGDSAVYLCASSLNAGSGTEAFFGQGTRLTVV.

The sample holds one count of this clone. This chain uses TRBV6-5 with TRBJ2-3, with 9 bases identical to TRBD1. J lost 5 bases, V lost 0 bases, and 3 bases had no gene match. This CDR3 contains 15 residues. Germline CDR1 is MNHEY and CDR2 is SVGAGI. Written as DNA, the CDR3 is TGTGCCAGCAGTTACTCGACAGGGGGAATAGATACGCAGTATTTT. It yields the protein CASSYSTGGIDTQYF.

This clone was seen only once. The chain uses TRBV7-9 and TRBJ2-2, with a tentative D call TRBD1 (6 bases). Trimming pared 3 bases from V and 4 bases from J, leaving 15 bases between. In germline, CDR1 is SEHNR, CDR2 FQNEAQ (reference sequence). The CDR3 contains 16 residues. The CDR3 loop is CASSLPPGVRTGELFF. The CDR3 nucleotides are TGTGCCAGCAGCTTGCCCCCAGGGGTACGCACCGGGGAGCTGTTTTTT. The full variable domain, rest sourced from reference TRBV7-9 and TRBJ2-2, is DTGVSQNPRHKITKRGQNVTFRCDPISEHNRLYWYRQTLGQGPEFLTYFQNEAQLEKSRLLSDRFSAERPKGSFSTLEIQRTEQGDSAMYLCASSLPPGVRTGELFFGEGSRLTVL.

The chain's CDR3 is CASSIAWNEQFF. CDR3 bases: TGTGCCAGCAGTATAGCGTGGAATGAGCAGTTCTTC. The chain uses TRBV25-1 and TRBJ2-1, with a possible D match to TRBD2 (5 bases). With 5 bases removed from V and 7 bases from J, the gap between germline ends came to 9 bases. Looked up from germline, CDR1 is MGHDK and CDR2 is SYGVNS. CDR3 length equals 12 residues.

The chain combines TRBV5-1 with TRBJ1-1; D is unresolved. Looked up from germline, CDR1 is SGHRS and CDR2 is YFSETQ. The CDR3 length is 13 residues. Trimming took 7 bases from V and 6 from J, leaving 16 bases between them. As DNA, the CDR3 is TGCGCCAGCGGCGAGGGTACTGGGCCTGAAGCTTTCTTT. Translation gives CASGEGTGPEAFF.

The chain combines TRBV6-6 with TRBJ2-2; a possible D gene is TRBD2 (5 bases). The germline gives CDR1 MNHNY, CDR2 SVGAGI (reference sequence). The CDR3 consists of 13 residues. Trimming removed 8 bases at V and 0 bases at J, with 7 bases between. The CDR3 DNA follows: TGTGCCAGCGGACTTTCGAACACCGGGGAGCTGTTTTTT. Translated, it gives CASGLSNTGELFF.

The chain recombines TRBV29-1 with TRBJ2-7, with D possibly TRBD1 on 5 matching bases. Trimming removed 1 base from V and 4 bases from J, with 14 bases in between. The CDR3 runs 14 residues. Germline CDR1 and CDR2: SQVTM and ANQGSEA. CDR3 amino acids: CSVEAGPTKYEQYF. The CDR3 nucleotides are TGCAGCGTTGAAGCAGGGCCCACTAAGTACGAGCAGTACTTC.

This clone has just one count. This chain connects TRBV25-1 to TRBJ2-5, with 8 bases matching TRBD2. The J call is doubtful: the DNA matches TRBJ2-7 better. The length of the CDR3 is 16 residues. The germline CDR1 and CDR2 sequences are MGHDK and SYGVNS. CDR3 region: CASSEWGGRKGYEQYF. As DNA, the CDR3 is TGTGCCAGCAGTGAATGGGGCGGGAGGAAGGGCTACGAGCAGTACTTC.

The chain links TRBV6-1 to TRBJ2-2; 9 bases are a match to TRBD1. Germline trimming cut 2 bases from V and 6 bases from J; bases unmatched to any gene: 7. This CDR3 spans 16 amino acids. The germline V gene encodes CDR1 MNHNS and CDR2 SASEGT. CDR3 in amino acids: CASSEWWTGAPGELFF. Here the CDR3 DNA reads TGTGCCAGCAGTGAATGGTGGACAGGGGCTCCCGGGGAGCTGTTTTTT.